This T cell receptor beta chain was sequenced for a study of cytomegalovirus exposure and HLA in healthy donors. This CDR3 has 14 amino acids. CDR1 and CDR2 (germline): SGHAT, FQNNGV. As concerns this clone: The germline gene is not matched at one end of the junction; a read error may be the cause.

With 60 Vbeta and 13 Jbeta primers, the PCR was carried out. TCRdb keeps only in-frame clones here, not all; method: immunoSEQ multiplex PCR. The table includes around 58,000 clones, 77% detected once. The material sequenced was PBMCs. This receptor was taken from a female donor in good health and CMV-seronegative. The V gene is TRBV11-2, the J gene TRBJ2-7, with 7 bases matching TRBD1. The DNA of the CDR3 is TGTGCCAGCAGCTTAGTACAGGGGCCGCTACCACCTATCTTC. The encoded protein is CASSLVQGPLPPIF.